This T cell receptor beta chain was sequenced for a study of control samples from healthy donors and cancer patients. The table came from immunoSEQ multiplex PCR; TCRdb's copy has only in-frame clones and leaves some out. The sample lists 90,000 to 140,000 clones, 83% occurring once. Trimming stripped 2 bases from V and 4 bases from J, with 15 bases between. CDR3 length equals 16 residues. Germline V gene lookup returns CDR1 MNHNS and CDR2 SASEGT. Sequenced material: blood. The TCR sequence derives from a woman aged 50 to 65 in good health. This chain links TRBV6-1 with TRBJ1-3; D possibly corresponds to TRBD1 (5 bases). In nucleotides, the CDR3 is TGTGCCAGCAGTGAAAGAGCGCGGGGGTTCGGAAACACCATATATTTT. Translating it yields CASSERARGFGNTIYF.